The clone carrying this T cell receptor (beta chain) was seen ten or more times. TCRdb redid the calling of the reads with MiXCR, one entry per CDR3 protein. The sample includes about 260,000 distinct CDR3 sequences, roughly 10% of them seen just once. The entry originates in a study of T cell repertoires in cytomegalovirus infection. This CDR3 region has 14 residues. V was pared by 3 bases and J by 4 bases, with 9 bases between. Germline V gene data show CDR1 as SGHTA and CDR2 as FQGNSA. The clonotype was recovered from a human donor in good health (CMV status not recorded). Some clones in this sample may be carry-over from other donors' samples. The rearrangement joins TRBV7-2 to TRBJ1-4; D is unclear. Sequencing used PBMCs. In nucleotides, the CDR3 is TGTGCCAGCAGCTTCAAGTGGGGTAATGAAAAACTGTTTTTT. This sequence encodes CASSFKWGNEKLFF.